This record concerns one T cell receptor beta chain sequence. The data stem from a study of blood T cell repertoires in COVID-19. The overall study: Samples of COVID-19 (acute and convalescent) were obtained from the United States, Italy and Spain. Sample material is recorded as cDNA or gDNA derived from T cells, B-cell-depleted T cells, or PBMCs.

Per the authors' pipeline: By means of reference gene primer amplification, nucleated cell counts were estimated. Clones were sequenced by immunoSEQ multiplex PCR, and TCRdb holds only the in-frame ones, with some missing. V, J and clone size reflect that table, while D and trimming were determined from the DNA. Among 240,000 or so clones listed, about 90% were seen once. The receptor was isolated from a woman aged 25-40 years who had recovered from COVID-19. Source material: peripheral blood.

In DNA, the CDR3 is TGCGCCAGCAGCTTGCCCAGCGGGGGGCCTTACAATGAGCAGTTCTTC. Encoded protein: CASSLPSGGPYNEQFF. The gene calls are TRBV5-1 and TRBJ2-1; TRBD2 matches 9 bases. CDR3 length equals 16 residues. V was pared by 1 base and J by 4 bases, with 6 bases of the junction left unmatched. Germline loops: CDR1 SGHRS, CDR2 YFSETQ.